Presented here are 28 T cell receptor beta chains from one specimen sequenced in a study of T cell repertoires in ileal Crohn's disease. TCRdb's table, derived via immunoSEQ multiplex PCR, lists solely in-frame clones and lacks some. The sample lists roughly 2,400 clones; 85% to 95% were seen once. The sequenced sample consisted of ileal tissue. These receptor sequences come from an adult with Crohn's disease.

This clone occurred a few times. The chain is built from TRBV4-1 and TRBJ1-2; D is possibly TRBD1 (5 bases). V was cut by 0 bases and J by 2 bases, with 13 bases left in between. Germline V gene data show CDR1 as MGHRA and CDR2 as YSYEKL. The length of the CDR3 is 16 residues. The CDR3 protein is CASSQDTGRVNYGYTF. The CDR3 DNA is TGCGCCAGCAGCCAAGATACGGGCAGGGTCAACTATGGCTACACCTTC.

This rearrangement joins TRBV4-3 to TRBJ1-2; D is unresolved. The V end lost 4 bases, the J end lost 3 bases, and 9 bases lay between the germline ends. CDR1 LGHNA and CDR2 YSLEER come from the germline V gene. The CDR3 runs to 13 residues. In nucleotides, the CDR3 is TGCGCCAGCAGCCGCGTCTTTGACTATGGCTACACCTTC. Amino acids: CASSRVFDYGYTF.

The rearrangement joins TRBV5-1 to TRBJ2-3; 10 bases line up with TRBD2. Unmatched junction bases numbered 5, after V lost 0 bases and J lost 1 base. The CDR3 length is 17 residues. Germline V gene sequence: CDR1 SGHRS, CDR2 YFSETQ. The CDR3 nucleotides read TGCGCCAGCAGCTTGGCCCCTAGCGGGGGTGGCACAGATACGCAGTATTTT. Its protein is CASSLAPSGGGTDTQYF.

The rearrangement uses TRBV27 and TRBJ2-3; TRBD1 matches at 8 bases. This CDR3 spans 15 amino acids. The germline CDR1 and CDR2 sequences are MNHEY and SMNVEV (reference sequence). With V trimmed by 7 bases and J by 0 bases, 6 bases remained unmatched. Here the CDR3 reads CASIRRQGSTDTQYF. The CDR3 DNA reads TGTGCCAGCATCCGGAGACAGGGGAGCACAGATACGCAGTATTTT.

The gene calls are TRBV5-1 and TRBJ1-4, with 9 nucleotides matching TRBD1. Trimming took 4 bases from V and 0 from J; bases not matched to a gene: 7. Germline loops: CDR1 SGHRS, CDR2 YFSETQ. This CDR3 contains 17 residues. The CDR3 DNA follows: TGCGCCAGCAGCCTACAGGGGGCCCCGACAACTAATGAAAAACTGTTTTTT. It encodes CASSLQGAPTTNEKLFF.

The J gene is TRBJ1-5, the V gene TRBV6-1, with D possibly being TRBD1 (6 bases). The V gene lost 1 base and the J gene lost 5 bases, with 12 bases spanning the gap. This CDR3 has 15 amino acids. Germline lookup yields CDR1 MNHNS and CDR2 SASEGT. CDR3 loop: CASSEGDGGHQPQHF. The CDR3 DNA reads TGTGCCAGCAGTGAAGGAGACGGGGGGCATCAGCCCCAGCATTTT.

The chain couples TRBV6-1 to TRBJ2-3; D is perhaps TRBD1 (5 bases). Germline CDR1 MNHNS, CDR2 SASEGT. This CDR3 comprises 16 residues. Between the trimmed V and J ends, which lost 0 bases and 1 base, there was a span of 11 bases. As DNA, the CDR3 is TGTGCCAGCAGTGAAGCAGGACAATACGGCACAGATACGCAGTATTTT. Translation gives CASSEAGQYGTDTQYF.

The CDR3 region is CASSQGQGGLYEQYF. The CDR3 DNA follows: TGTGCCAGCTCACAGGGACAGGGGGGACTCTACGAGCAGTACTTC. The rearrangement links TRBV18 to TRBJ2-7, with 11 bases that match TRBD1. The CDR3 is 15 amino acids. With 4 bases clipped from V and 3 bases from J, the junction kept 5 bases outside the gene matches. Per the germline V gene, CDR1 is KGHSH and CDR2 is LQKENI.

The chain couples TRBV19 to TRBJ1-5; 10 nucleotides line up with TRBD1. The germline V gene encodes CDR1 LNHDA and CDR2 SQIVND (reference sequence). This CDR3 spans 15 amino acids. The J segment lost 3 bases and the V segment lost 7 bases, leaving 6 bases of the junction unmatched. Here the CDR3 reads CASTLGQGLNQPQHF. The CDR3 DNA reads TGTGCCAGTACCCTGGGACAGGGGCTCAATCAGCCCCAGCATTTT.

The CDR3 loop reads CASSVQLAGRGTDTQYF. CDR3 DNA sequence: TGTGCCAGCAGCGTCCAGCTAGCGGGGAGAGGGACAGATACGCAGTATTTT. The rearrangement links TRBV9 to TRBJ2-3; 9 nucleotides align to TRBD2. CDR1 is SGDLS and CDR2 is YYNGEE in the germline V gene. J was trimmed by 3 bases and V by 2 bases; bases with no gene match: 10. CDR3 size: 17 residues. Based on the CDR3 plus reference TRBV9 and TRBJ2-3, the full variable domain is DSGVTQTPKHLITATGQRVTLRCSPRSGDLSVYWYQQSLDQGLQFLIQYYNGEERAKGNILERFSAQQFPDLHSELNLSSLELGDSALYFCASSVQLAGRGTDTQYFGPGTRLTVL.

The chain links TRBV11-3 to TRBJ2-5; 9 bases align to TRBD1. The J segment lost 6 bases and the V segment lost 5 bases, leaving 4 bases of the junction unmatched. In germline, CDR1 is SGHNT, CDR2 YENEEA. The CDR3 covers 13 residues. CDR3 loop: CASSPDRGKTQYF. The CDR3, as DNA: TGTGCCAGCAGCCCGGACAGGGGAAAGACCCAGTACTTC.

The chain recombines TRBV10-2 with TRBJ1-2; 7 bases fit TRBD1. Losses at the gene ends were 3 bases for V and 8 bases for J; bases not matched to a gene: 12. CDR3 length equals 15 residues. Germline CDR1 reads WSHSY; CDR2 reads SAAADI. The CDR3: CASSEGGRVRRGYTF. The CDR3 DNA reads TGCGCCAGCAGTGAAGGGGGCAGGGTCCGGCGGGGCTACACCTTC.

Here the CDR3 reads CASSLGQGRRQETQYF. The CDR3 DNA sequence: TGTGCCAGCAGCCTCGGACAGGGGAGACGACAAGAGACCCAGTACTTC. This chain connects TRBV6-6 to TRBJ2-5, with 9 bases aligning to TRBD1. Germline CDR1 is MNHNY and CDR2 is SVGAGI (reference sequence). The CDR3 length is 16 residues. V dropped 6 bases and J dropped 2; count of bases not matched to a gene: 10.

V gene TRBV4-2 combines with J gene TRBJ2-2; 7 nucleotides agree with TRBD1. Trimming cost V 5 bases and J 3 bases; bases outside gene matches: 9. This CDR3 region has 16 residues. Germline CDR1 LGHNA, CDR2 YNFKEQ. CDR3 sequence (DNA): TGTGCCAGCAGCGCCCGACAGGGTTCGGACACCGGGGAGCTGTTTTTT. Translation: CASSARQGSDTGELFF.

The V call is TRBV7-9, the J call TRBJ2-1, with D possibly TRBD2 on 6 matching bases. The germline gives CDR1 SEHNR, CDR2 FQNEAQ (reference sequence). Trimming removed 2 bases from V and 4 bases from J, with 12 bases in between. The CDR3 extends over 15 amino acids. The chain's CDR3 is CASSLRAGSYNEQFF. The DNA for the CDR3 is TGTGCCAGCAGCTTACGGGCGGGGAGTTACAATGAGCAGTTCTTC.

The chain recombines TRBV19 with TRBJ1-1; tentative D call: TRBD1 (5 bases). Germline CDR1 and CDR2: LNHDA and SQIVND (reference sequence). The CDR3 spans 14 residues. V was trimmed by 3 bases and J by 4 bases, leaving 12 bases between them. The CDR3 spells CASSIGGGITEAFF. CDR3 nucleotides: TGTGCCAGTAGTATTGGGGGAGGGATCACTGAAGCTTTCTTT.

This chain connects TRBV6-4 to TRBJ1-2; 10 nucleotides match TRBD1. Germline lookup yields CDR1 MRHNA and CDR2 SNTAGT. The CDR3 is 16 amino acids. V dropped 8 bases and J dropped 3; count of bases not matched to a gene: 12. CDR3 in amino acids: CASRAFLGQGDYGYTF. CDR3 DNA sequence: TGTGCCAGCCGGGCCTTTTTAGGACAGGGGGACTATGGCTACACCTTC.

The chain has TRBV5-8 and TRBJ1-2; TRBD1 aligns across 12 bases. Germline assignment: CDR1 SGHTS and CDR2 YDEGEE. J gave up 7 bases and V 3 bases, and 7 bases lay outside the gene matches. The length of the CDR3 is 15 residues. The CDR3 reads CASSSGTGGASGYTF. The CDR3 coding sequence is TGTGCCAGCAGCTCCGGGACAGGGGGCGCGAGTGGCTACACCTTC.

In DNA, the CDR3 is TGTGCCAGCAGCTCCGGGACATATAATTCACCCCTCCACTTT. Residues: CASSSGTYNSPLHF. V is TRBV5-5 and J is TRBJ1-6, with D tentatively TRBD1 (6 bases). Per germline, CDR1 SGHKS and CDR2 YYEKEE (reference sequence). The V end was cut by 3 bases, the J end by 4 bases, with 8 bases between. CDR3 length equals 14 residues.

This clone is a singleton in its sample. The chain uses TRBV25-1 and TRBJ2-7, with 7 positions matching TRBD1. Germline V gives CDR1 MGHDK, CDR2 SYGVNS. Trimming cost V 8 bases and J 2 bases; bases outside gene matches: 12. The length of the CDR3 is 15 residues. CDR3 amino acids: CASDRAGQPTYEQYF. The CDR3 nucleotides are TGTGCCAGCGACAGGGCCGGGCAGCCCACCTACGAGCAGTACTTC.

The chain combines TRBV21-1 with TRBJ1-3; the tabulated D call, TRBD1, remains unverified against the DNA. TRBV21-1 is flagged as a pseudogene. This CDR3 has 17 amino acids. The CDR3 sequence is CASSPRNRGQGGNTIYF. The CDR3 nucleotides are TGTGCCAGCAGCCCAAGGAACAGGGGGCAAGGTGGAAACACCATATATTTT.

The rearrangement joins TRBV19 to TRBJ1-2; D call uncertain. Trimming took 5 bases from V and 1 from J, leaving 8 bases between them. CDR3 size: 13 residues. CDR1 is LNHDA and CDR2 is SQIVND in the germline V gene (reference sequence). CDR3 coding DNA: TGTGCCAGTAGTGCCCGGAGTAACTATGGCTACACCTTC. Its protein product is CASSARSNYGYTF.

This chain connects TRBV5-4 to TRBJ1-2; D is uncertain. Per germline, CDR1 SGHNT and CDR2 YYREEE (reference sequence). The CDR3 totals 15 residues. Trimming took 4 bases from V and 4 from J, leaving 17 bases between them. The CDR3 coding sequence is TGTGCCAGCAGCCCACTTCCGGGAGCCCTCTATGGCTACACCTTC. As protein: CASSPLPGALYGYTF.

The chain joins TRBV5-1 to TRBJ2-1; D is ambiguous. V dropped 3 bases and J dropped 8 bases, with 24 bases sitting between them. This CDR3 comprises 17 residues. Looked up from germline, CDR1 is SGHRS and CDR2 is YFSETQ. The CDR3 here is CASSSDGFGPSLDEQFF. CDR3 nucleotide sequence: TGCGCCAGCAGCTCTGATGGGTTTGGTCCTAGTTTGGATGAGCAGTTCTTC.

The V and J genes are TRBV6-1 and TRBJ2-2, with TRBD2 as a possible D gene (5 bases). There are 12 residues in the CDR3. Looked up from germline, CDR1 is MNHNS and CDR2 is SASEGT. Deletions cut 3 bases from V and 10 bases from J, with 9 bases between. CDR3 residues: CASSERVEELFF. CDR3 coding DNA: TGTGCCAGCAGTGAGCGGGTTGAGGAGCTGTTTTTT.

The CDR3, as DNA: TGTGCCAGCAGCCCCCCCCCGACTAGAAACACAGATACGCAGTATTTT. It codes for CASSPPPTRNTDTQYF. The V gene is TRBV5-6, the J gene TRBJ2-3, with D possibly matching TRBD2 (6 bases). The CDR3 consists of 16 residues. The germline gives CDR1 SGHDT, CDR2 YYEEEE. V dropped 4 bases and J dropped 2 bases, with 17 bases sitting between them.

This chain joins TRBV14 and TRBJ1-2; D ambiguous. Trimming left V 0 bases short and J 4 bases short, with 15 bases between. The CDR3 runs to 16 residues. Germline assignment: CDR1 SGHDN and CDR2 FVKESK. The CDR3: CASSQENGVIGYGYTF. In nucleotides, the CDR3 is TGTGCCAGCAGCCAAGAAAACGGGGTAATAGGCTATGGCTACACCTTC.

The chain links TRBV4-2 to TRBJ1-3; D gene unclear. Germline CDR1 LGHNA, CDR2 YNFKEQ. V was shortened by 1 base and J by 4 bases, with 11 bases between the two germline ends. The CDR3 consists of 15 residues. The CDR3 coding sequence is TGTGCCAGCAGCCAAGTGAGAACAGAAGGAAACACCATATATTTT. The encoded protein is CASSQVRTEGNTIYF.